This TCR beta chain was retrieved from a study of blood T cells in healthy people across ages. The study, taken as a whole, reports: Long-lived donors carried more naive CD4+ cells and greater diversity than aged donors. The fall in TCR beta diversity per million T cells was roughly linear with age.

Ten or more counts support this clonotype. Its antigen is not identified. PCR was performed a second time for about 7 to 12 cycles using a sample-barcoded 5' primer and a J-beta primer mix. TCRdb re-derived calls from the 5' RACE reads in MiXCR, one entry per CDR3 protein. The sample holds 650,000 or so distinct CDR3 sequences, 45% to 60% seen once. The germline V and J ends were trimmed by 4 bases and 4 bases, with 13 bases remaining between them. CDR3 length equals 14 residues. Germline loops: CDR1 PRHDT, CDR2 FYEKMQ (reference sequence). The material sequenced was blood. The source of this sequence is a woman aged 80 or over in good health. V and J are TRBV13 and TRBJ2-5, with D perhaps matching TRBD2 (5 bases). The CDR3 loop reads CASSYLLAIETQYF. DNA of the CDR3: TGTGCCAGCAGCTATCTCCTAGCTATAGAGACCCAGTACTTC.